The T cell receptor (beta chain) described here comes from a study of shared clonotypes between healthy human individuals. Findings and caveats of the study: On the whole, naive subsets had larger estimated richness than memory subsets had. Generation probabilities of non-shared clonotypes were lower (relative to those shared by all four donors).

V was pared by 1 base and J by 5 bases, with 14 bases between. This CDR3 has 15 amino acids. Germline V gene data show CDR1 as MNHEY and CDR2 as SMNVEV (reference sequence). It was at deep level that the assay was run. The method was immunoSEQ multiplex PCR; TCRdb's version includes in-frame clones alone and lacks a portion of them. The sample records 550,000 to 850,000 clones, less than 85% being singletons. Free of recent acute infections or vaccinations, the donors were healthy HIV-negative adults. This clone was observed a handful of times. Antigen: not known. V gene TRBV27 combines with J gene TRBJ1-1, with D unresolved. The sequenced sample consisted of memory CD4+ T cells sorted from blood. This sample's subset: CD45RA-negative fraction. The clonotype comes from a woman younger than 45 in good health. The CDR3 loop is CASSLYPGLRTEAFF. The CDR3 DNA is TGTGCCAGCAGTTTATACCCGGGCCTTAGGACTGAAGCTTTCTTT.